The 2 T cell receptor beta chains given below trace back to one sample, sequenced in a study of T cells in tumors after PD-1 blockade. Using immunoSEQ multiplex PCR, the repertoire was profiled, and TCRdb retains in-frame clones only, with some absent. Among fewer than 40,000 clones listed, approximately 70% were seen once. The material sequenced was PBMCs, taken after anti-PD-1 treatment. All receptors derive from a human donor with basal cell carcinoma.

This chain connects TRBV4-3 to TRBJ2-1; 14 nucleotides line up with TRBD2. V gave up 0 bases and J gave up 2 bases; unmatched junction bases: 15. CDR1 is LGHNA and CDR2 is YSLEER in the germline V gene. The CDR3 loop spans 22 amino acids. In DNA, the CDR3 is TGCGCCAGCAGCCAAGATCGGGGGCGGGGGACTAGCGGGGGTCCCCCCTACAATGAGCAGTTCTTC. Its protein product is CASSQDRGRGTSGGPPYNEQFF.

This clone was seen ten or more times. The chain links TRBV6-6 to TRBJ2-1, with D possibly being TRBD1 or TRBD2 (5 bases each). Looked up from germline, CDR1 is MNHNY and CDR2 is SVGAGI (reference sequence). The V end was cut by 2 bases, the J end by 8 bases, with 7 bases between. The CDR3 runs to 12 residues. The CDR3 loop is CASSYLGDEQFF. For the CDR3, the DNA is TGTGCCAGCAGTTACCTGGGGGATGAGCAGTTCTTC.